This TCR beta chain is drawn from a study of blood T cells in healthy people across ages. Study-level points and caveats: When set beside aged donors, long-lived donors presented more naive CD4+ cells and higher diversity. Nothing was known about donor CMV status, and this possibly confounded expanded clonotype changes. Getting older went along with TCR beta diversity per million T cells dropping roughly linearly.

Germline V CDR1 and CDR2: SGHTA, FQGNSA. Trimming took off 4 bases at V and 2 bases at J, with 9 bases between the two ends. The CDR3 sequence is 13 residues long. PCR was performed a second time for about 7 to 11 cycles using a sample-barcoded 5' primer and a J-beta primer mix. TCRdb recomputed calls from the 5' RACE reads with MiXCR, one row per CDR3 protein. The table shows around 1,600,000 distinct CDR3 sequences, with around 40% occurring only once. The table lists this clonotype with many counts. Its antigen is currently unknown. A much more abundant neighbour one base away suggests this may be a read error.

Input material: blood. V is TRBV7-2 and J is TRBJ2-7; D remains ambiguous. This clonotype was obtained from a woman younger than 30 in good health. The CDR3 DNA sequence: TGTGCCAGCAGCTGGGGTAGTCCCTACGAGCAGTACTTC. Translating gives CASSWGSPYEQYF.